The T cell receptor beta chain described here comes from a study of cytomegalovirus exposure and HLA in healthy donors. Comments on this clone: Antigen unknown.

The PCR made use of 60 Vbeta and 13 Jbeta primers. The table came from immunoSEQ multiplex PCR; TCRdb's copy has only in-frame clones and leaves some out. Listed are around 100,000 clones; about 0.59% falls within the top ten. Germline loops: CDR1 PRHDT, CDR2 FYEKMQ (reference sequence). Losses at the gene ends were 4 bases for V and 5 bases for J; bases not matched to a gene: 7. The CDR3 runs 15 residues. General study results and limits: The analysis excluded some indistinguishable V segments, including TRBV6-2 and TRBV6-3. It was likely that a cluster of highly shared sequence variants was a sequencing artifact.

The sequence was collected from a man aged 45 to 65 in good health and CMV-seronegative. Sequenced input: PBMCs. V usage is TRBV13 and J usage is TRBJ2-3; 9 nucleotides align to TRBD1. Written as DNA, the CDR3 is TGTGCCAGCAGCTCCCCCGGGACAGGGCGAGATACGCAGTATTTT. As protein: CASSSPGTGRDTQYF.